This record looks at one T cell receptor beta chain sequence and its context. There is no known antigen for this receptor. No much larger clone is present one base from it, and per-base qualities are unavailable. Ficoll-Paque density gradient centrifugation was the method used to isolate PBMCs. This record comes from a study of T-cell memory formation after mild COVID-19 (dated by TCRdb to the early 2020s). General notes on the study: TCR sequence clusters from the two donors were found to be largely donor specific. In a couple of donors, T-cell clones that expanded and contracted after mild COVID-19 were followed by sequencing TCRalpha and TCRbeta repertoires longitudinally. Two young, previously healthy adult volunteers made up the cohort, one male and one female.

Sequencing took place on an Illumina NovaSeq 6000. Using 5'RACE with constant-segment primers, TCRalpha and TCRbeta cDNA libraries were constructed, with sample barcodes and unique molecular identifiers added in the process. RNA was extracted from every sample with Trizol reagent. Libraries were amplified in two PCR steps, with a second sample barcode and Illumina TruSeq adapters added in the second step. Libraries were sequenced on an Illumina NovaSeq with 2 x 150 bp paired-end reads. In the original analysis: With migec v1.2.7, reads were demultiplexed and then collapsed into UMI-guided consensus sequences. Using mixcr v2.1.11, UMI consensuses were aligned to TRA and TRB V and J templates and then assembled into clonotypes. A clonotype was counted as expanded or contracted only if both edgeR and NoisET called the change significant, with noise models trained on biological replicates. For edgeR calls, the cutoffs were a false discovery rate-adjusted p below 0.01 and a log2 fold-change threshold of 1. As an exploratory analysis of dynamics, max-normalized trajectories of the 1000 most abundant clonotypes were examined with PCA combined with hierarchical clustering. Separately sequenced CD4+ and CD8+ repertoires were used to assign a CD4 or CD8 phenotype to each responding clone. TCRdb reprocessing: public reads trimmed at Q25 with fastp, clones called with MiXCR, in-frame beta chains kept. Entries that share a CDR3 protein sequence are merged under the most common genes and DNA. These V and J calls derive from TCRdb rather than the authors' analysis. The sample table shows 250,000 to 350,000 distinct CDR3 sequences, and just under 20% are seen once. 21% of the sample is in the top ten clones.

CDR1 and CDR2 (SGHRS, YFSETQ) derive from the germline V gene. CDR3 length: 16 amino acids, cysteine to phenylalanine. Only the CDR3 portion is preserved as DNA: 48 bases, with reading frame beginning at the first base. At the junction V is shortened by 1 base and J by 7 bases, with 20 bases in between. General conclusions and limits of the study: Only a couple of mild cases were covered by the study, and larger cohorts that include severe cases with pre-infection samples were considered necessary. SARS-CoV-2 specificity was not confirmed for the second-wave clones peaking on day 37. Contracting CD4+ clones were located mainly in the CM and EM memory subsets, whereas CD8+ clones were found to be enriched in EMRA. Some responding clones were detected in pre-infection memory, which suggested that pre-existing cross-reactive memory T cells had joined the SARS-CoV-2 response. From day 15 to 85, contracting clones showed balanced CD4/CD8 phenotypes, whereas a second wave of clones that expanded from day 15 to 37 leaned towards CD4+.

Recombination joined TRBV5-1 with TRBJ1-1, and possibly TRBD1, on 5 matching bases. The sequenced sample consisted of PBMCs or a T cell subset sorted from them (not recorded which). The receptor was isolated from a man between 18 and 29 years old who had mild COVID-19 (a few samples of this study predate the infection). The sample titles of this study are shuffled in the database, so cell type and time point are left out; the donor was told from shared clones. The nucleotide sequence is given as TGCGCCAGCAGCTTGAGGCCGTGGACAACCATTAATGAAGCTTTCTTT. Its translation is CASSLRPWTTINEAFF.